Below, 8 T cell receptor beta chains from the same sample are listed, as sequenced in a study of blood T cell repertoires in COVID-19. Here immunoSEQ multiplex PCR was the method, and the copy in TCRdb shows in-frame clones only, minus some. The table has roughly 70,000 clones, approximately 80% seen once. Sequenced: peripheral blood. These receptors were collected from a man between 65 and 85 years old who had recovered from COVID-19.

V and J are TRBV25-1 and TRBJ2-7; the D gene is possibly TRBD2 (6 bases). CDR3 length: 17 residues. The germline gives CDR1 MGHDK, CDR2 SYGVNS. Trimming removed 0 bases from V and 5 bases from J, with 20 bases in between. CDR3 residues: CASSEYPGPAGWDEQYF. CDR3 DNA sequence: TGTGCCAGCAGTGAATACCCGGGTCCGGCGGGATGGGACGAGCAGTACTTC.

The CDR3 reads CASSPDRGGDEQFF. The CDR3 coding sequence is TGTGCCAGCTCACCAGATCGCGGCGGCGATGAGCAGTTCTTC. The chain links TRBV18 to TRBJ2-1; D is ambiguous. The V end lost 2 bases, the J end lost 8 bases, and 13 bases lay between the germline ends. The CDR3 spans 14 residues. Germline V gives CDR1 KGHSH, CDR2 LQKENI.

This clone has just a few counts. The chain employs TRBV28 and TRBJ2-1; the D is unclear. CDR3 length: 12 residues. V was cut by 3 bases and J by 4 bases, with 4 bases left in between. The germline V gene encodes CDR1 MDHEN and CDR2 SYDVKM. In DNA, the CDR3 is TGTGCCAGCAGTTTCGAGTACAATGAGCAGTTCTTC. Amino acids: CASSFEYNEQFF.

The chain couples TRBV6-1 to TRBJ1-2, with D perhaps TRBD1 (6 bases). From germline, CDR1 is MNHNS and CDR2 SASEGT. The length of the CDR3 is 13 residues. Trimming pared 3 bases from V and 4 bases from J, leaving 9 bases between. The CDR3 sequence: CASSETGAYGYTF. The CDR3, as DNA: TGTGCCAGCAGTGAGACAGGAGCCTATGGCTACACCTTC.

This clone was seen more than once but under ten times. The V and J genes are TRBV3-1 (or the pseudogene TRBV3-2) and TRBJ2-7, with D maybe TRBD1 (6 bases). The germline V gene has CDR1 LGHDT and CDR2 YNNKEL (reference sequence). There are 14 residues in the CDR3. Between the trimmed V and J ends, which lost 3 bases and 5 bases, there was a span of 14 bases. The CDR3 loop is CASSQGQGRDEQYF. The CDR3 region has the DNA TGTGCCAGCAGCCAGGGGCAGGGGCGGGACGAGCAGTACTTC.

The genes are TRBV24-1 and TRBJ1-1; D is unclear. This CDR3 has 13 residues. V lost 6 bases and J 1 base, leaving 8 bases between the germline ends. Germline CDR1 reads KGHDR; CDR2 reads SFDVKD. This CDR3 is CATSSQANTEAFF. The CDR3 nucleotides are TGTGCCACCAGTTCGCAGGCGAACACTGAAGCTTTCTTT.

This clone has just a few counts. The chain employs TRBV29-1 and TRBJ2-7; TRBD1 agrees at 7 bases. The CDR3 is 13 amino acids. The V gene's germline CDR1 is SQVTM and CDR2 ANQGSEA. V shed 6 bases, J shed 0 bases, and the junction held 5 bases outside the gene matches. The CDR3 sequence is CSVIQGNSYEQYF. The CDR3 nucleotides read TGCAGCGTAATACAGGGGAACTCCTACGAGCAGTACTTC.

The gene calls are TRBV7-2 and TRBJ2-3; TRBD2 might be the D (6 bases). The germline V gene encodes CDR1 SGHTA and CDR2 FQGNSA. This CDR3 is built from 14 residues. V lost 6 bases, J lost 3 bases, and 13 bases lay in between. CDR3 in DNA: TGTGCCAGCAGTTTAAACGGACTAACAGATACGCAGTATTTT. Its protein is CASSLNGLTDTQYF.